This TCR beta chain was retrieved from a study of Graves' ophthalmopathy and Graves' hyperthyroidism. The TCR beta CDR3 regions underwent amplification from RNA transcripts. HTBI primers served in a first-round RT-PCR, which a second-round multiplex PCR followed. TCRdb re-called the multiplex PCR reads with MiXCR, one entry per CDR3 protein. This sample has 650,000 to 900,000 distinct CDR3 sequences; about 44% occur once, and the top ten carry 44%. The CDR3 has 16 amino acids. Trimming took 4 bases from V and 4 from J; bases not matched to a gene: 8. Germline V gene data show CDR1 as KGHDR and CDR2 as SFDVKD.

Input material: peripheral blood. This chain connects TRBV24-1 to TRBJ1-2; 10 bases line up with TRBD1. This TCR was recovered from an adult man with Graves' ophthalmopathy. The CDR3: CATSDPGTGDGYGYTF. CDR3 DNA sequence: TGTGCCACCAGTGACCCAGGGACAGGGGATGGCTATGGCTACACCTTC.